Shown below are 16 T cell receptor beta chains from a single sample sequenced in a study of blood T cell repertoires in COVID-19. Clones were read by immunoSEQ multiplex PCR, and TCRdb kept only the in-frame ones, dropping some. The sample includes 150,000 to 180,000 clones, around 83% seen only once; the top ten take roughly 29%. Sample: peripheral blood. These receptor sequences come from a woman aged 60-75 years with acute or convalescent COVID-19.

The table lists this clone with a count of one. V is TRBV14 and J is TRBJ1-2; the D gene is possibly TRBD1 (5 bases). Trimming left V 1 base short and J 8 bases short, with 14 bases between. There are 14 residues in the CDR3. Germline V lookup: CDR1 SGHDN, CDR2 FVKESK. The CDR3 nucleotides are TGTGCCAGCAGCCAAGTTAGATCCGGGGGGGGCTACACCTTC. Amino acids: CASSQVRSGGGYTF.

The J gene is TRBJ2-3, the V gene TRBV5-1; perhaps TRBD2 as D (6 bases). V gave up 3 bases and J gave up 1 base, with 12 bases separating them. The germline gives CDR1 SGHRS, CDR2 YFSETQ. CDR3 length: 15 amino acids. As DNA, the CDR3 is TGCGCCAGCAGCTCCCTCGGGGGAGGCACAGATACGCAGTATTTT. Its protein is CASSSLGGGTDTQYF. The full variable domain, with the rest looked up from reference TRBV5-1 and TRBJ2-3, is KAGVTQTPRYLIKTRGQQVTLSCSPISGHRSVSWYQQTPGQGLQFLFEYFSETQRNKGNFPGRFSGRQFSNSRSEMNVSTLELGDSALYLCASSSLGGGTDTQYFGPGTRLTVL.

This clone was found once. V and J are TRBV11-2 and TRBJ2-1; 8 bases agree with TRBD1. The CDR3 runs 15 residues. Germline CDR1 and CDR2: SGHAT and FQNNGV. The trim removed 5 bases at V and 12 bases at J, leaving 15 bases unmatched. DNA for the CDR3: TGTGCCAGCAGCCTTGGACAGGGAAGGAGGGATGGGCAGTTCTTC. Its protein product is CASSLGQGRRDGQFF.

The CDR3 region has the DNA TGTGCCATCTTCGGTCGGTCTGGAAACACCATATATTTT. Translated: CAIFGRSGNTIYF. The gene calls are TRBV6-5 and TRBJ1-3; unclear D gene. Looked up from germline, CDR1 is MNHEY and CDR2 is SVGAGI. V was pared by 10 bases and J by 1 base, with 11 bases between. CDR3 length equals 13 residues.

The chain carries TRBV3-1 (or the pseudogene TRBV3-2) and TRBJ2-7; D perhaps matches TRBD1 (6 bases). The CDR3 has 14 amino acids. In germline, CDR1 is LGHDT, CDR2 YNNKEL (reference sequence). Trimming removed 2 bases from V and 5 bases from J, with 13 bases in between. The CDR3 spells CASSQRNTGNEQYF. In DNA form, the CDR3 reads TGTGCCAGCAGCCAAAGGAATACAGGGAACGAGCAGTACTTC.

This chain links TRBV3-1 (or the pseudogene TRBV3-2) with TRBJ1-1, with D possibly matching TRBD1 (5 bases). V was clipped by 2 bases and J by 13 bases, with 17 bases between them. The CDR3 runs 13 residues. Germline assignment: CDR1 LGHDT and CDR2 YNNKEL (reference sequence). The CDR3 loop reads CASSQPSPGGVFF. The DNA for the CDR3 is TGTGCCAGCAGCCAACCCTCCCCGGGAGGGGTTTTCTTT.

The table lists this clone with a few counts. The CDR3 nucleotides read TGTGCCAGCAGCCCCCGTGAAGGGGCGAATTCACCCCTCCACTTT. Its protein is CASSPREGANSPLHF. The J gene is TRBJ1-6, the V gene TRBV7-9, with a weak D call TRBD1 (5 bases). Deletions cut 5 bases from V and 7 bases from J, with 15 bases between. The CDR3 is 15 residues long. Per germline, CDR1 SEHNR and CDR2 FQNEAQ (reference sequence).

This chain uses TRBV4-2 with TRBJ1-6, with 10 bases lining up with TRBD1. The CDR3 is 16 residues long. V gave up 4 bases and J gave up 3 bases; unmatched junction bases: 3. Looked up from germline, CDR1 is LGHNA and CDR2 is YNFKEQ. CDR3 region: CASSPRTGGYNSPLHF. The CDR3 bases are TGTGCCAGCAGCCCTAGGACAGGGGGCTATAATTCACCCCTCCACTTT.

This clone has a handful of counts. The chain carries TRBV6-5 and TRBJ2-7; D is possibly TRBD1 (5 bases). Trimming took 3 bases from V and 5 from J, leaving 17 bases between them. The CDR3 is made up of 15 amino acids. Germline lookup yields CDR1 MNHEY and CDR2 SVGAGI. The CDR3 DNA sequence: TGTGCCAGCAGTTATAGGCCAGGGAATAGGAACGAGCAGTACTTC. Amino acids: CASSYRPGNRNEQYF.

This rearrangement joins TRBV6-1 to TRBJ2-7; D remains ambiguous. The V gene lost 2 bases and the J gene lost 4 bases, with 9 bases spanning the gap. CDR1 MNHNS and CDR2 SASEGT come from the germline V gene. The CDR3 spans 13 residues. CDR3 nucleotide sequence: TGTGCCAGCAGTGAAAACACAGTTTACGAGCAGTACGTC. Its translation: CASSENTVYEQYV.

The chain links TRBV28 to TRBJ2-7; 9 positions agree with TRBD2. This CDR3 contains 14 residues. Germline-derived CDR1 and CDR2 are MDHEN and SYDVKM. V shed 7 bases, J shed 9 bases, and the junction held 13 bases outside the gene matches. CDR3 DNA sequence: TGTGCCAGCACCTCCGGGACTAGCCCATGGGGGCAGTACGTC. Protein product: CASTSGTSPWGQYV.

The chain combines TRBV3-1 (or the pseudogene TRBV3-2) with TRBJ1-1, with D unclear. The ends were cut back, 4 bases at V and 4 bases at J, with 16 bases in the middle. CDR1 and CDR2 (germline): LGHDT, YNNKEL (reference sequence). The CDR3 contains 15 residues. The CDR3 DNA reads as TGTGCCAGCAGCCTCAATCCCTCAAGGAGCACTGAAGCTTTCTTT. Encoded protein: CASSLNPSRSTEAFF.

The V and J genes are TRBV6-6 and TRBJ1-5; 9 bases are shared with TRBD1. The germline CDR1 and CDR2 sequences are MNHNY and SVGAGI (reference sequence). The CDR3 has 14 amino acids. Trimming at V came to 5 bases and at J to 5 bases, leaving 4 bases not matched to a gene. The CDR3 DNA reads as TGTGCCAGCAGTACAAGACAGGGGGATCAGCCCCAGCATTTT. Encoded protein: CASSTRQGDQPQHF.

The V gene is TRBV7-9, the J gene TRBJ2-3, with D perhaps matching TRBD1 (5 bases). This CDR3 region has 13 residues. From germline, CDR1 is SEHNR and CDR2 FQNEAQ (reference sequence). The V end lost 2 bases, the J end lost 4 bases, and 7 bases lay between the germline ends. In nucleotides, the CDR3 is TGTGCCAGCAGCTTATTAGGGGCAGATACGCAGTATTTT. Its protein product is CASSLLGADTQYF. The complete variable domain, with remaining parts taken from reference TRBV7-9 and TRBJ2-3, reads DTGVSQNPRHKITKRGQNVTFRCDPISEHNRLYWYRQTLGQGPEFLTYFQNEAQLEKSRLLSDRFSAERPKGSFSTLEIQRTEQGDSAMYLCASSLLGADTQYFGPGTRLTVL.

The chain employs TRBV5-1 and TRBJ2-3; 8 bases align to TRBD1. V was pared by 4 bases and J by 1 base, with 5 bases of the junction left unmatched. Germline lookup yields CDR1 SGHRS and CDR2 YFSETQ. The CDR3 has 15 amino acids. The CDR3, as DNA: TGCGCCAGCAGCACCCCGACAGGGGGCACAGATACGCAGTATTTT. This gives the protein CASSTPTGGTDTQYF.

This clone came up a few times. This sequence joins TRBV18 and TRBJ1-2, with 8 bases aligning to TRBD1. Germline assignment: CDR1 KGHSH and CDR2 LQKENI. This CDR3 has 14 residues. V lost 1 base and J lost 7; bases outside the gene matches: 5. The CDR3 nucleotides read TGTGCCAGCTCACCACGCCAGGGGGCGCGTGGCTACACCTTC. Translating it yields CASSPRQGARGYTF.